The sequence of this TCR beta chain was determined in a study of T-cell memory formation after mild COVID-19. Germline V gene data show CDR1 as ENHRY and CDR2 as SYGVKD. The CDR3 runs 13 residues. Trimming removed 11 bases from V and 5 bases from J, with 19 bases in between. TCRdb re-derived calls from the 5' RACE reads in MiXCR, one entry per CDR3 protein. The data contain some 120,000 distinct CDR3 sequences, roughly 15% of them singletons. The receptor comes from an adult woman who had mild COVID-19 (a few samples of this study predate the infection). Cell type and time point are not known. The chain recombines TRBV10-3 with TRBJ2-7; perhaps TRBD1 as D (6 bases). Sequenced material: PBMCs or a T cell subset sorted from them (not recorded which). DNA of the CDR3: TGTGCCGCAGGGGAACGGCTTTTCGACGAGCAGTACTTC. Residues: CAAGERLFDEQYF.